The 5 T cell receptor beta chains below all came from one sample that was sequenced in a study of T cells in Graves' hyperthyroidism and ophthalmopathy. Researchers took RNA transcripts and amplified the TCR beta CDR3 regions from them. A set of HTBI primers served as the primers for a first-round RT-PCR of the TCR CDR3. TCRdb used MiXCR to reprocess the multiplex PCR reads, holding one entry per CDR3 protein. The sample records approximately 600,000 distinct CDR3 sequences, less than 25% being singletons. Sequencing was carried out using blood. Receptor source: a man aged 25-45 years with Graves' ophthalmopathy.

The chain is built from TRBV30 and TRBJ2-7, with unresolved D. Trimming took off 3 bases at V and 2 bases at J, with 11 bases between the two ends. The CDR3 sequence is 13 residues long. CDR1 is GTSNPN, CDR2 SVGIG, per germline (reference sequence). The CDR3 is CAWSPAGTYEQYF. The CDR3 nucleotides read TGTGCCTGGAGCCCCGCTGGCACCTACGAGCAGTACTTC.

The V gene is TRBV7-2, the J gene TRBJ2-7; 10 bases line up with TRBD1. Germline V gene sequence: CDR1 SGHTA, CDR2 FQGNSA. The CDR3 contains 14 residues. V was clipped by 6 bases and J by 6 bases; unmatched bases: 8. CDR3 region: CASRPGTGDVEQYF. The CDR3 DNA reads as TGTGCCAGCAGACCTGGGACAGGGGACGTCGAGCAGTACTTC. The full variable domain, rest sourced from reference TRBV7-2 and TRBJ2-7, is GAGVSQSPSNKVTEKGKDVELRCDPISGHTALYWYRQSLGQGLEFLIYFQGNSAPDKSGLPSDRFSAERTGGSVSTLTIQRTQQEDSAVYLCASRPGTGDVEQYFGPGTRLTVT.

The rearrangement uses TRBV3-1 and TRBJ2-5, with D uncertain. This CDR3 is 14 amino acids long. The V gene's germline CDR1 is LGHDT and CDR2 YNNKEL (reference sequence). The V and J ends lost 1 base and 4 bases respectively, with 10 bases between them. In nucleotides, the CDR3 is TGTGCCAGCAGCCAAGCCGAAGCGAGAGAGACCCAGTACTTC. Its protein product is CASSQAEARETQYF.

This clonotype was counted ten times or more. This chain links TRBV20-1 with TRBJ2-7; D is ambiguous. Trimming took 0 bases from V and 2 from J, leaving 11 bases between them. The CDR3 spans 14 residues. CDR1 and CDR2 from the germline V gene are DFQATT and SNEGSKA (reference sequence). The CDR3 protein is CSAREGRLTYEQYF. In DNA form, the CDR3 reads TGCAGTGCTAGAGAGGGCAGGTTAACCTACGAGCAGTACTTC.

This chain connects TRBV5-1 to TRBJ2-2; maybe TRBD1 (6 bases). Trimming removed 4 bases from V and 4 bases from J, with 11 bases in between. The V gene's germline CDR1 is SGHRS and CDR2 YFSETQ. This CDR3 has 14 residues. The CDR3 nucleotides read TGCGCCAGCAGCGTGACAGGCGGCACCGGGGAGCTGTTTTTT. This codes for CASSVTGGTGELFF.